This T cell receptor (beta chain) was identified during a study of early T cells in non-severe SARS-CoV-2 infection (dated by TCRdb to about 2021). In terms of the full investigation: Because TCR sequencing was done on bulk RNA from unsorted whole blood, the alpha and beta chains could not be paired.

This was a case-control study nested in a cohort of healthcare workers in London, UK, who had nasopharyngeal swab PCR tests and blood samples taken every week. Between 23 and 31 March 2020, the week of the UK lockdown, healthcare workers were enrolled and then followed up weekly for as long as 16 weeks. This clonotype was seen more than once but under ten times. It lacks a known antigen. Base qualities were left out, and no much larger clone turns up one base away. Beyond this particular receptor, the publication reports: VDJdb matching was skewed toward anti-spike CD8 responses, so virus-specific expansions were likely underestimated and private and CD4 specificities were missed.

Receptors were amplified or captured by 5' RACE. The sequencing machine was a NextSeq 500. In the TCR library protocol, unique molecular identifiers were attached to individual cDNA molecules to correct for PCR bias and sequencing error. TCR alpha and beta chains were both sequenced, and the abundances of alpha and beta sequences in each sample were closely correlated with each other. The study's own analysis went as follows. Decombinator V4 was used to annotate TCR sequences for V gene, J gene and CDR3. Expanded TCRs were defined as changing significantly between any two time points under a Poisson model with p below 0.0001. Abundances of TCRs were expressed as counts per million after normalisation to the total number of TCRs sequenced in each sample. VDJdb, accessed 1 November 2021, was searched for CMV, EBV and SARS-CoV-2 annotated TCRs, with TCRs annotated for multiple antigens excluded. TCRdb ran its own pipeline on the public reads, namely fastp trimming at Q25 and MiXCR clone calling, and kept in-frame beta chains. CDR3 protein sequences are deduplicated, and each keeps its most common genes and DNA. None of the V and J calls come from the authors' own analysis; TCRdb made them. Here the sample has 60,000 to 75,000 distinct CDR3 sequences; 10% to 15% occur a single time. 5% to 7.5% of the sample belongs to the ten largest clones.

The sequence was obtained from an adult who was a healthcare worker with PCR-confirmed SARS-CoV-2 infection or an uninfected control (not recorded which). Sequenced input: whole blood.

The CDR3 protein sequence reads: CASSEFRQGGNTIYF. The sequenced DNA: TGTGCCAGCAGTGAATTCCGCCAAGGAGGAAACACCATATATTTT. This sequence uses TRBV6-1 and TRBJ1-3, with no reliable assignment of the D segment. From the cysteine through the phenylalanine, the CDR3 covers 15 amino acids. Only CDR3 DNA is held: 45 bases, read in frame from base 1. The trim is 2 bases for V and 4 bases for J, with a gap of 12 bases between the germline ends. The germline V gene gives CDR1 as MNHNS and CDR2 as SASEGT.